These 6 T cell receptor beta chains came from one sample sequenced in a study of cytomegalovirus exposure and HLA in healthy donors. A multiplex PCR was run with 60 Vbeta primers and 13 Jbeta primers. Sequencing was performed with immunoSEQ multiplex PCR; in TCRdb, only in-frame clones are kept and a portion is missing. This table has approximately 110,000 clones, about three quarters appearing once. The sequenced material came from PBMCs. These receptors came from a woman in her forties in good health and CMV-seropositive.

The chain is built from TRBV2 and TRBJ1-5, with unresolved D. Trimming removed 7 bases from V and 7 bases from J, with 17 bases in between. Per the germline V gene, CDR1 is SNHLY and CDR2 is FYNNEI. The CDR3 is 14 residues long. The CDR3 sequence: CASTAGLRGQPQHF. CDR3 DNA sequence: TGTGCCAGCACCGCAGGTCTCCGAGGGCAGCCCCAGCATTTT.

This chain links TRBV2 with TRBJ2-2; weak D call: TRBD1 (6 bases). The CDR3 has 22 residues. CDR1 is SNHLY and CDR2 is FYNNEI in the germline V gene. V was clipped by 2 bases and J by 1 base, with 29 bases between them. DNA of the CDR3: TGTGCCAGCAGTGAATTGTACTCAACCCAGGGACATCCGACCCTGAACACCGGGGAGCTGTTTTTT. Protein product: CASSELYSTQGHPTLNTGELFF.

Comments on this clone: In the same sample, other DNA sequences code for this CDR3. The chain is built from TRBV4-3 and TRBJ1-1, with 8 bases fitting TRBD1. Looked up from germline, CDR1 is LGHNA and CDR2 is YSLEER. This CDR3 has 15 residues. Trimming cost V 0 bases and J 1 base; bases outside gene matches: 1. The CDR3 protein is CASSQDTGGNTEAFF. The CDR3 bases are TGCGCCAGCAGCCAAGATACAGGGGGGAACACTGAAGCTTTCTTT.

This clone was counted a single time. V gene TRBV28 combines with J gene TRBJ2-1, with 12 bases aligning to TRBD2. The CDR3 runs to 16 residues. CDR1 and CDR2 from the germline V gene are MDHEN and SYDVKM. V was pared by 2 bases and J by 2 bases, with 1 base of the junction left unmatched. The CDR3 here is CASSLRLAGAYNEQFF. The CDR3 DNA follows: TGTGCCAGCAGTTTAAGACTAGCGGGGGCCTACAATGAGCAGTTCTTC.

This chain joins TRBV29-1 and TRBJ2-2; 8 nucleotides match TRBD2. CDR1 SQVTM and CDR2 ANQGSEA come from the germline V gene. V lost 8 bases and J lost 5; bases outside the gene matches: 13. The CDR3 has 15 amino acids. CDR3 sequence: CSSSRGGGGTGELFF. CDR3 in DNA: TGCAGCAGCTCCCGGGGGGGAGGGGGGACCGGGGAGCTGTTTTTT.

This clone was seen once. This chain links TRBV28 with TRBJ2-7, with 14 positions matching TRBD2. Per the germline V gene, CDR1 is MDHEN and CDR2 is SYDVKM. V shed 7 bases, J shed 2 bases, and the junction held 4 bases outside the gene matches. CDR3 length: 15 amino acids. The CDR3 region is CASNMGLAGAYEQYF. CDR3 sequence (DNA): TGTGCCAGCAACATGGGACTAGCGGGGGCCTACGAGCAGTACTTC.